The sequence of this TCR beta chain was determined in a study of T cell changes during pregnancy in multiple sclerosis. Measured with immunoSEQ multiplex PCR; TCRdb has only the in-frame clones, and not every one. The profile shows roughly 42,000 clones, approximately 94% of them singletons. The V gene end was trimmed by 3 bases and the J gene end by 10 bases; junction bases not matched to a gene: 5. This CDR3 has 14 residues. CDR1 and CDR2 (germline): SGHDT, YYEEEE. This TCR was recovered from a female donor with multiple sclerosis, enrolled in a pregnancy study. The chain joins TRBV5-6 to TRBJ1-6; 9 bases map to TRBD1. Sequencing used CD4+ T cells from peripheral blood mononuclear cells, obtained after pregnancy. CDR3 residues: CASSSGQGSSPLHF. The CDR3, as DNA: TGTGCCAGCAGCTCGGGACAGGGTAGCTCACCCCTCCACTTT.